The 9 T cell receptor beta chains below were found in one sample sequenced in a study of Graves' ophthalmopathy and Graves' hyperthyroidism. Transcripts of RNA were the source for amplifying TCR beta CDR3 regions. HTBI primers were used in a first-round RT-PCR, which preceded a second-round multiplex PCR. TCRdb re-called the multiplex PCR reads with MiXCR, one entry per CDR3 protein. This sample has 450,000 or so distinct CDR3 sequences; roughly an eighth occur once, and the top ten carry roughly 10%. Specimen: blood. Receptors were obtained from a woman in her twenties or thirties with Graves' ophthalmopathy.

This rearrangement joins TRBV6-1 to TRBJ2-5; D might be TRBD2 (5 bases). The ends were cut back, 6 bases at V and 5 bases at J, with 19 bases in the middle. Looked up from germline, CDR1 is MNHNS and CDR2 is SASEGT. This CDR3 region has 15 residues. The DNA of the CDR3 is TGTGCCAGCAGACCTCTCCCGCCCTCGGGGGAGACCCAGTACTTC. It specifies CASRPLPPSGETQYF.

This clonotype was recorded at least ten times. The chain employs TRBV27 and TRBJ2-7; D not resolved. Germline V gives CDR1 MNHEY, CDR2 SMNVEV (reference sequence). V was pared by 4 bases and J by 0 bases, with 19 bases between. This CDR3 contains 17 residues. CDR3 coding DNA: TGTGCCAGCAGTTCACCACCGAACCGGGTCATCTCCTACGAGCAGTACTTC. This gives the protein CASSSPPNRVISYEQYF.

This clonotype has a count of ten or more. J is TRBJ2-7 and V is TRBV28; the match to TRBD2 covers 7 bases. Germline lookup yields CDR1 MDHEN and CDR2 SYDVKM. The CDR3 length is 15 residues. V lost 5 bases to trimming and J lost 3 bases; unmatched junction nucleotides: 10. This CDR3 reads CASSRPGLKGYEQYF. Written as DNA, the CDR3 is TGTGCCAGCAGTCGTCCGGGACTAAAAGGCTACGAGCAGTACTTC. Complete variable domain (other parts from reference TRBV28 and TRBJ2-7): DVKVTQSSRYLVKRTGEKVFLECVQDMDHENMFWYRQDPGLGLRLIYFSYDVKMKEKGDIPEGYSVSREKKERFSLILESASTNQTSMYLCASSRPGLKGYEQYFGPGTRLTVT.

This clonotype was seen ten or more times. J is TRBJ1-3 and V is TRBV5-1; TRBD1 is a possible D gene (6 bases). This CDR3 is built from 15 residues. Germline V lookup: CDR1 SGHRS, CDR2 YFSETQ. V was trimmed by 5 bases and J by 2 bases, leaving 14 bases between them. CDR3 loop: CASRLQTGAGNTIYF. As DNA, the CDR3 is TGCGCCAGCAGGCTACAGACAGGCGCTGGAAACACCATATATTTT.

This clonotype was seen at least ten times. This chain connects TRBV28 to TRBJ2-7; possibly TRBD1 or TRBD2 for D (6 bases each). Deletions cut 8 bases from V and 5 bases from J, with 19 bases between. The CDR3 extends over 14 amino acids. Germline V gene data show CDR1 as MDHEN and CDR2 as SYDVKM. The CDR3 protein is CASLGQVGGHEQYF. The CDR3 DNA sequence: TGTGCCAGCCTAGGTCAGGTCGGGGGCCACGAGCAGTACTTC. Based on the CDR3 plus reference TRBV28 and TRBJ2-7, the full variable domain is DVKVTQSSRYLVKRTGEKVFLECVQDMDHENMFWYRQDPGLGLRLIYFSYDVKMKEKGDIPEGYSVSREKKERFSLILESASTNQTSMYLCASLGQVGGHEQYFGPGTRLTVT.

This clonotype came up once. A much larger clonotype is one base distant, so this may be a read error. This chain joins TRBV4-1 and TRBJ2-7; D might be TRBD1 (5 bases). CDR1 and CDR2 (germline): MGHRA, YSYEKL. The germline V and J ends were trimmed by 0 bases and 2 bases, with 11 bases remaining between them. The CDR3 consists of 15 residues. CDR3 sequence (DNA): TGCGCCAGCAGCCAAGAGGCCAAGGGGACCTACGAGCAGTACTTC. This encodes CASSQEAKGTYEQYF.

This clonotype was seen a few times. The rearrangement joins TRBV20-1 to TRBJ1-1, with 9 bases aligning to TRBD1. V lost 6 bases, J lost 5 bases, and 13 bases stayed unmatched. Germline lookup yields CDR1 DFQATT and CDR2 SNEGSKA (reference sequence). This CDR3 contains 15 residues. CDR3 in amino acids: CSAAVLQGARTEAFF. Here the CDR3 DNA reads TGCAGTGCCGCCGTTTTACAGGGGGCGAGGACTGAAGCTTTCTTT.

A few counts support this clonotype. The chain uses TRBV5-1 and TRBJ2-7; TRBD2 aligns across 7 bases. The length of the CDR3 is 15 residues. Germline CDR1 and CDR2: SGHRS and YFSETQ. V gave up 4 bases and J gave up 6 bases; unmatched junction bases: 13. The chain's CDR3 is CASSSTGLGRGEQYF. DNA of the CDR3: TGCGCCAGCAGCAGTACCGGACTGGGGAGGGGCGAGCAGTACTTC.

This clonotype was observed a few times. The V call is TRBV30, the J call TRBJ1-2; D uncertain. Germline CDR1 GTSNPN, CDR2 SVGIG (reference sequence). The CDR3 extends over 13 amino acids. Trimming cost V 4 bases and J 3 bases, with 12 bases left between them. Here the CDR3 reads CAWKAGGYYGYTF. The CDR3 coding sequence is TGTGCCTGGAAAGCCGGAGGGTACTATGGCTACACCTTC.